This T cell receptor (beta chain) comes out of a study of shared clonotypes between healthy human individuals. At the level of the study: Per-donor plates numbered three CD4 naive, three CD4 memory, two CD8 naive and one CD8 memory. Findings of the study overall: Large depth notwithstanding, sorted-subset sequencing proved incomplete by rarefaction.

The assay was immunoSEQ multiplex PCR, and TCRdb's table has in-frame clones only and misses some. The table records more than 2 million clones, over 85% of them present only once. The CDR3 runs to 14 residues. V was trimmed by 1 base and J by 9 bases, leaving 10 bases between them. Germline CDR1 is MGHRA and CDR2 is YSYEKL. Naive-designated CD8 cells lacked CD45RO, were positively enriched for CCR7, and omitted terminally differentiated effector memory CD45RA+ cells. Every one of the donors was a Caucasian adult that lived in Nashville, Tennessee. This clone was observed a single time. The antigen is undetermined.

This sequence originates from a man between 18 and 29 years old in good health. The V gene is TRBV4-1, the J gene TRBJ1-6; D unresolved. The sample comprised naive CD8+ T cells sorted from blood. The DNA of the CDR3 is TGCGCCAGCAGCCAAGCGCCGGGTTCTTCACCCCTCCACTTT. Residues: CASSQAPGSSPLHF.